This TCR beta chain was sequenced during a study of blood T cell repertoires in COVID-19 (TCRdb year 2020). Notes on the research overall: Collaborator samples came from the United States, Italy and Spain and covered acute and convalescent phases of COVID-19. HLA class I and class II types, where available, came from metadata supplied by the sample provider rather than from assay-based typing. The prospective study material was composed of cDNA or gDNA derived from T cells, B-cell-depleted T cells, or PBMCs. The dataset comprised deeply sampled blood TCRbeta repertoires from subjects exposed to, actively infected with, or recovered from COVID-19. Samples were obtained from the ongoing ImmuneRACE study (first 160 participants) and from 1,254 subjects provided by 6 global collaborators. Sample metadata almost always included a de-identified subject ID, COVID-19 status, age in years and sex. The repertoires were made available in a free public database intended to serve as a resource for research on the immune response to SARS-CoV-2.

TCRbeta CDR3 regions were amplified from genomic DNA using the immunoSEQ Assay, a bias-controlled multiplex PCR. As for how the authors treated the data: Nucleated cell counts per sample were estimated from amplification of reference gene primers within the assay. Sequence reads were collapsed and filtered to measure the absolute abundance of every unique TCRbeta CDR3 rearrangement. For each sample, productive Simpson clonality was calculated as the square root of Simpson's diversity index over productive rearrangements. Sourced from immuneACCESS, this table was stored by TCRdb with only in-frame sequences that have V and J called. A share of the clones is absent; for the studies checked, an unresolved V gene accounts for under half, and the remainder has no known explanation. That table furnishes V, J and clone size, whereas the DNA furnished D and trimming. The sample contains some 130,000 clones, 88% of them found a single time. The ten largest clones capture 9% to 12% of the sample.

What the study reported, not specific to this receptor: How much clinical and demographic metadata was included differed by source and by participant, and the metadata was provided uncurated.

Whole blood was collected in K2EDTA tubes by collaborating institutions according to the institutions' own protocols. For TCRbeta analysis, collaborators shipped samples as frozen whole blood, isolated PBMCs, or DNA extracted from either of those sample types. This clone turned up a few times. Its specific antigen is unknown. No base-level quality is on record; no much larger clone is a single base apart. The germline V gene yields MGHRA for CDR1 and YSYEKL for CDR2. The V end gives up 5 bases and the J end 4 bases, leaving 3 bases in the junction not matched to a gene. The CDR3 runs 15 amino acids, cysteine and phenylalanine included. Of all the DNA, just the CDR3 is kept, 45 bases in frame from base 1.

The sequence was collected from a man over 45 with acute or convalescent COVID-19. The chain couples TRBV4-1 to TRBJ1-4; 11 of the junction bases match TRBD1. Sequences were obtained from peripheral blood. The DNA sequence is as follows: TGCGCCAGCAGCGGGACAGGGGGAGGTAATGAAAAACTGTTTTTT. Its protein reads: CASSGTGGGNEKLFF.